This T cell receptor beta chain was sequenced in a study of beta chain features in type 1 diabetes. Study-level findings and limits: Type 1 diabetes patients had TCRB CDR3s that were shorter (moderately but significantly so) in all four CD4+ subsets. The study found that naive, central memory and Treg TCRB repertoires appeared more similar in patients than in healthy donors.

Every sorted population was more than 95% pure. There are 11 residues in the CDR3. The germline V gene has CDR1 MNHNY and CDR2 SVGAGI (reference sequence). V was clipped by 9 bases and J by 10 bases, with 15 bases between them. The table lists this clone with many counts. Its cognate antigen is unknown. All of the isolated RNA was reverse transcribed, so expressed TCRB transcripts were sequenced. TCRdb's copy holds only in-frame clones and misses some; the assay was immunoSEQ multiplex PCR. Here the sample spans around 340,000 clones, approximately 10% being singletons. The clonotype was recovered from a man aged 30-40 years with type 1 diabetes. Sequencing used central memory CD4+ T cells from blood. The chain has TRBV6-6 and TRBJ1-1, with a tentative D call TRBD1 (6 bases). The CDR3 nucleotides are TGTGCCAGTAGCTCAGGGGATTTAGCTTTCTTT. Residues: CASSSGDLAFF.